This T cell receptor beta chain stems from a study of OX40 agonist ivuxolimab in advanced cancers. Study summary: Ivuxolimab, which is an agonistic anti-OX40 (CD134) antibody, was administered to the patients. Every 2 weeks, patients received ivuxolimab intravenously, dosed at 0.01 to 10 mg/kg.

Profiling relied on immunoSEQ multiplex PCR, and the TCRdb table lists in-frame clones only, not all of them. The profile shows some 66,000 clones, 70% to 90% of them singletons. Looked up from germline, CDR1 is SGDLS and CDR2 is YYNGEE. The CDR3 extends over 13 amino acids. The ends were cut back, 3 bases at V and 2 bases at J, with 5 bases in the middle. The specimen was CD4+ or CD8+ T cells sorted from blood, collected in a trial of the OX40 agonist ivuxolimab. This sequence originates from an adult with an advanced solid tumor such as melanoma, head and neck, liver or kidney cancer. This sequence joins TRBV9 and TRBJ2-2; no definite D call. DNA for the CDR3: TGTGCCAGCAGCGAATATAACACCGGGGAGCTGTTTTTT. This encodes CASSEYNTGELFF.